The entry that follows covers one T cell receptor (beta chain) sequence. This entry comes from a study of blood T cell repertoires in COVID-19. Clones were read by immunoSEQ multiplex PCR, and TCRdb kept only the in-frame ones, dropping some. Here the sample spans fewer than 350,000 clones, 85% being singletons. Trimming removed 0 bases at V and 3 bases at J, with 9 bases between. Per germline, CDR1 MGHRA and CDR2 YSYEKL. This CDR3 region has 14 residues. The clonotype was recovered from a woman aged 45-59 years who had recovered from COVID-19. Sequencing was carried out using PBMCs or T cells enriched from blood (not recorded which). The V call is TRBV4-1, the J call TRBJ2-7; D remains unclear. The chain's CDR3 is CASSQDAAYYEQYF. The CDR3, as DNA: TGCGCCAGCAGCCAAGATGCGGCTTACTACGAGCAGTACTTC.